This T cell receptor (beta chain) was captured in a study of cytomegalovirus exposure and HLA in healthy donors. Study information: An early release of data contained approximately 80 million unique TCRs, which came from HLA-typed donors.

Study-level points and caveats: Cytomegalovirus status was reportedly diagnosed by the classifier with high specificity and sensitivity. Prediction of most subjects' HLA-A and HLA-B alleles by TCR beta sequences was reportedly accurate. Most TCR sequences showed up rarely, but some public TCRs showed up in many donors.

The PCR ran on 60 Vbeta and 13 Jbeta primers. Assay: immunoSEQ multiplex PCR; the TCRdb copy retains only in-frame clones and omits some. The sample gives about 200,000 clones, around 79% of which show up once; approximately 0.36% is in the top ten. Concerning this clone: Its antigen is as yet unknown.

The CDR3 totals 14 residues. The V and J ends lost 1 base and 4 bases respectively, with 7 bases between them. The germline gives CDR1 MGHDK, CDR2 SYGVNS. The chain couples TRBV25-1 to TRBJ1-4; D unclear. Sequenced input: PBMCs. The sequence was obtained from a male donor in good health and CMV-seropositive. The CDR3 loop reads CASSELGGNEKLFF. Written as DNA, the CDR3 is TGTGCCAGCAGTGAATTGGGAGGTAATGAAAAACTGTTTTTT. The full variable domain, completed using reference TRBV25-1 and TRBJ1-4, is EADIYQTPRYLVIGTGKKITLECSQTMGHDKMYWYQQDPGMELHLIHYSYGVNSTEKGDLSSESTVSRIRTEHFPLTLESARPSHTSQYLCASSELGGNEKLFFGSGTQLSVL.